The 32 T cell receptor beta chains below all came from one sample that was sequenced in a study of OX40 agonist ivuxolimab in advanced cancers. Receptor libraries were prepared by the immunoSEQ multiplex PCR assay. TCRdb holds this immuneACCESS table with in-frame rearrangements only. Some clones are missing; in checked studies, unresolved V genes explain under half, and the rest has no known cause. Here the sample has tens of thousands of clones; approximately 88% occur a single time. The top ten constitute about a fifth of the sample. The specimen comprised CD4+ or CD8+ T cells sorted from blood, sampled in a trial of the OX40 agonist ivuxolimab. The receptors come from an adult with an advanced solid tumor such as melanoma, head and neck, liver or kidney cancer.

The chain recombines TRBV10-1 with TRBJ2-2; D not resolved. Germline V gives CDR1 WNHNN, CDR2 SYGVQD (reference sequence). V was cut by 3 bases and J by 6 bases, with 11 bases left in between. The CDR3 sequence is 14 residues long. CDR3 loop: CASSELLSAGELFF. In DNA form, the CDR3 reads TGCGCCAGCAGTGAACTGCTATCCGCCGGGGAGCTGTTTTTT.

The rearrangement links TRBV27 to TRBJ2-5; the D gene is possibly TRBD2 (7 bases). Trimming shortened V by 6 bases and J by 5 bases, and 16 bases separated the two germline ends. In germline, CDR1 is MNHEY, CDR2 SMNVEV (reference sequence). CDR3 length: 14 amino acids. CDR3 nucleotides: TGTGCCAGCAGCCAAAGGGGGGGTTTGGAGACCCAGTACTTC. Residues: CASSQRGGLETQYF.

The V call is TRBV13, the J call TRBJ2-1; D is tentatively TRBD1 or TRBD2 (7 bases each). The V gene's germline CDR1 is PRHDT and CDR2 FYEKMQ (reference sequence). V lost 3 bases and J lost 8, with 14 bases in between. There are 14 residues in the CDR3. The CDR3 loop is CASSLGGGLHEQFF. In DNA form, the CDR3 reads TGTGCCAGCAGCTTGGGAGGGGGCTTACATGAGCAGTTCTTC.

This clone was seen a single time. The rearrangement joins TRBV29-1 to TRBJ2-1; D remains ambiguous. Germline V gives CDR1 SQVTM, CDR2 ANQGSEA. The CDR3 loop spans 12 amino acids. Trimming took 7 bases from V and 3 from J, leaving 10 bases between them. CDR3 sequence reads: CSDRKGYNEQFF. The CDR3 nucleotides read TGCAGCGACCGTAAGGGCTACAATGAGCAGTTCTTC.

This clone showed up just once. The chain joins TRBV7-8 to TRBJ1-5; TRBD1 is a possible D gene (5 bases). Germline V gene sequence: CDR1 SGHVS, CDR2 FQNEAQ. This CDR3 is built from 16 residues. V lost 1 base to trimming and J lost 0 bases, with 10 bases between them. The chain's CDR3 is CASSLGTRYSNQPQHF. As DNA, the CDR3 is TGTGCCAGCAGCTTAGGGACACGGTATAGCAATCAGCCCCAGCATTTT.

The rearrangement uses TRBV10-3 and TRBJ2-7; 14 bases map to TRBD2. After removal of 5 bases from V and 1 base from J, the junction contained 13 bases not matched to a gene. CDR3 size: 19 residues. The germline V gene has CDR1 ENHRY and CDR2 SYGVKD. CDR3 nucleotides: TGTGCCATCAGTTCCTCCGGGACTAGCGGGGGAGGCGGATCCTACGAGCAGTACTTC. Translating it yields CAISSSGTSGGGGSYEQYF.

The chain joins TRBV27 to TRBJ2-7; D may correspond to TRBD1 or TRBD2 (5 bases each). CDR1 and CDR2 (germline): MNHEY, SMNVEV (reference sequence). The CDR3 has 12 residues. Between the trimmed V and J ends, which lost 5 bases and 4 bases, there was a span of 9 bases. The CDR3 loop reads CASSGGQYEQYF. DNA of the CDR3: TGTGCCAGCAGTGGGGGTCAGTACGAGCAGTACTTC.

In DNA, the CDR3 is TGTGCCAGCAGCTTGGGATTGTACGAGCAGTACTTC. Its translation is CASSLGLYEQYF. This chain joins TRBV5-6 and TRBJ2-5; D is ambiguous. The J call may be incorrect, as the DNA end agrees better with TRBJ2-7. From germline, CDR1 is SGHDT and CDR2 YYEEEE. This CDR3 contains 12 residues.

This clone showed up just a few times. The chain has TRBV4-1 and TRBJ1-5; D not resolved. CDR3 length equals 15 residues. V was clipped by 1 base and J by 7 bases, with 14 bases between them. Germline V CDR1 and CDR2: MGHRA, YSYEKL. The CDR3 nucleotides are TGCGCCAGCAGCCAAGTCCGGTCTCTAGGCCAGCCCCAGCATTTT. Its translation is CASSQVRSLGQPQHF.

This clone has more than one count but fewer than ten. This chain joins TRBV13 and TRBJ2-7, with 10 bases lining up with TRBD1. This CDR3 has 16 amino acids. J was trimmed by 3 bases and V by 4 bases; bases with no gene match: 9. Germline assignment: CDR1 PRHDT and CDR2 FYEKMQ (reference sequence). CDR3 amino acids: CASSSQWTGGFYEQYF. The DNA of the CDR3 is TGTGCCAGCAGCTCCCAATGGACAGGGGGATTCTACGAGCAGTACTTC.

V is TRBV5-6 and J is TRBJ1-4; the D is unclear. The germline CDR1 and CDR2 sequences are SGHDT and YYEEEE. V was clipped by 2 bases and J by 6 bases, with 20 bases between them. The CDR3 has 17 amino acids. This chain's CDR3 is CASSFQRPEGRYEKLFF. The DNA of the CDR3 is TGTGCCAGCAGCTTCCAAAGACCTGAAGGGAGGTATGAAAAACTGTTTTTT.

CDR3 nucleotide sequence: TGTGCCAGCAGCGTATCAGGGTATAGCAATCAGCCCCAGCATTTT. As protein: CASSVSGYSNQPQHF. V gene TRBV9 combines with J gene TRBJ1-5; D possibly corresponds to TRBD1 (5 bases). The CDR3 has 15 amino acids. Germline CDR1 is SGDLS and CDR2 is YYNGEE. V was cut by 1 base and J by 0 bases, with 8 bases left in between.

The chain recombines TRBV27 with TRBJ2-2; D is ambiguous. Germline loops: CDR1 MNHEY, CDR2 SMNVEV (reference sequence). Trimming cost V 0 bases and J 5 bases, with 7 bases left between them. The CDR3 runs to 14 residues. CDR3 sequence: CASSLSRKTGELFF. CDR3 sequence (DNA): TGTGCCAGCAGTTTATCTCGAAAAACCGGGGAGCTGTTTTTT.

The chain combines TRBV4-3 with TRBJ1-3; D remains ambiguous. The ends were cut back, 0 bases at V and 7 bases at J, with 4 bases in the middle. CDR1 and CDR2 (germline): LGHNA, YSLEER. The CDR3 consists of 12 residues. The CDR3 nucleotides are TGCGCCAGCAGCCAAGACTGGAACACCATATATTTT. Amino acids: CASSQDWNTIYF.

The V and J genes are TRBV11-2 and TRBJ2-3; TRBD2 matches 7 bases. The trim removed 0 bases at V and 1 base at J, leaving 7 bases unmatched. Per germline, CDR1 SGHAT and CDR2 FQNNGV. CDR3 size: 17 residues. The CDR3 loop reads CASSLELADYGTDTQYF. The CDR3 DNA sequence: TGTGCCAGCAGCTTAGAGCTAGCGGACTATGGCACAGATACGCAGTATTTT.

V is TRBV10-3 and J is TRBJ2-1, with 11 positions matching TRBD2. The V gene's germline CDR1 is ENHRY and CDR2 SYGVKD. J lost 5 bases, V lost 11 bases, and 8 bases had no gene match. CDR3 size: 14 residues. For the CDR3, the DNA is TGTGCCGTAAAGCCGACTAGCGGGGACAATGAGCAGTTCTTC. It specifies CAVKPTSGDNEQFF.

The chain uses TRBV25-1 and TRBJ2-5, with 8 bases fitting TRBD2. The CDR3 has 15 amino acids. Unmatched junction bases numbered 8, after V lost 3 bases and J lost 5 bases. Germline V lookup: CDR1 MGHDK, CDR2 SYGVNS. The CDR3 region is CASSDSREGRETQYF. The CDR3 coding sequence is TGTGCCAGCAGTGATAGCCGGGAGGGCCGTGAGACCCAGTACTTC.

The J gene is TRBJ1-5, the V gene TRBV27, with TRBD1 as a possible D gene (5 bases). V gave up 6 bases and J gave up 2 bases, with 14 bases separating them. The CDR3 sequence is 15 residues long. Germline V gives CDR1 MNHEY, CDR2 SMNVEV (reference sequence). The CDR3 DNA is TGTGCCAGCAGCCCGGCGTGGGACGGCAATCAGCCCCAGCATTTT. As protein: CASSPAWDGNQPQHF.

The genes are TRBV19 and TRBJ2-1; 9 nucleotides match TRBD1. Unmatched junction bases numbered 5, after V lost 3 bases and J lost 8 bases. The CDR3 extends over 14 amino acids. Germline V gene sequence: CDR1 LNHDA, CDR2 SQIVND (reference sequence). CDR3 amino acids: CASSMGQGGYEQFF. The CDR3 DNA reads TGTGCCAGTAGTATGGGACAGGGAGGTTATGAGCAGTTCTTC.

This clone was observed a single time. This sequence joins TRBV7-9 and TRBJ2-5; 8 bases agree with TRBD2. CDR1 and CDR2 from the germline V gene are SEHNR and FQNEAQ (reference sequence). V lost 5 bases to trimming and J lost 0 bases; unmatched junction nucleotides: 8. This CDR3 spans 16 amino acids. The CDR3 reads CASSRPGGGYQETQYF. CDR3 in DNA: TGTGCCAGCAGCCGACCTGGCGGGGGGTACCAAGAGACCCAGTACTTC.

The chain joins TRBV6-4 to TRBJ2-1, with 11 bases lining up with TRBD2. The CDR3 sequence is 16 residues long. The ends lost 0 bases at V and 6 bases at J; junction bases unmatched: 4. Germline V CDR1 and CDR2: MRHNA, SNTAGT. The CDR3 sequence is CASSDSSSGGANEQFF. CDR3 DNA sequence: TGTGCCAGCAGTGACTCGAGTAGCGGGGGGGCCAATGAGCAGTTCTTC.

This clone was found once. The rearrangement uses TRBV10-3 and TRBJ2-3; D uncertain. Looked up from germline, CDR1 is ENHRY and CDR2 is SYGVKD. Trimming removed 6 bases at V and 7 bases at J, with 11 bases between. The CDR3 extends over 12 amino acids. The CDR3 sequence: CAISFAANTQYF. CDR3 DNA: TGTGCCATCAGCTTCGCCGCGAATACGCAGTATTTT.

This clone was seen a single time. V gene TRBV5-6 combines with J gene TRBJ2-7; no firm D call. This CDR3 spans 11 amino acids. Germline V gene sequence: CDR1 SGHDT, CDR2 YYEEEE. With 6 bases removed from V and 5 bases from J, the gap between germline ends came to 9 bases. The CDR3 DNA follows: TGTGCCAGCACCTTTGAAGACGAGCAGTACTTC. It specifies CASTFEDEQYF.

As concerns this clone: The junction departs from the called germline gene at one end, perhaps through a read error. This chain joins TRBV7-7 and TRBJ2-5, with D perhaps TRBD1 or TRBD2 (6 bases each). CDR1 and CDR2 (germline): SSHAT, FNYEAQ (reference sequence). This CDR3 comprises 16 residues. The chain's CDR3 is CASSGAGEVGQETQYF. CDR3 nucleotide sequence: TGTGCTAGCAGCGGCGCAGGGGAGGTAGGCCAAGAGACCCAGTACTTC.

The chain couples TRBV5-1 to TRBJ2-1, with a tentative D call TRBD2 (5 bases). The V end lost 1 base, the J end lost 4 bases, and 6 bases lay between the germline ends. Germline CDR1 is SGHRS and CDR2 is YFSETQ. The CDR3 is 13 amino acids. CDR3 sequence reads: CASSLRLYNEQFF. The CDR3 coding sequence is TGCGCCAGCAGCTTGCGACTATACAATGAGCAGTTCTTC. Combining the CDR3 with reference TRBV5-1 and TRBJ2-1 gives the whole variable domain KAGVTQTPRYLIKTRGQQVTLSCSPISGHRSVSWYQQTPGQGLQFLFEYFSETQRNKGNFPGRFSGRQFSNSRSEMNVSTLELGDSALYLCASSLRLYNEQFFGPGTRLTVL.

CDR3 amino acids: CASSDPGTVYEQYF. CDR3 nucleotide sequence: TGTGCCAGCAGCGACCCCGGGACAGTCTACGAGCAGTACTTC. This chain links TRBV7-9 with TRBJ2-7, with 7 nucleotides matching TRBD1. V gave up 5 bases and J gave up 3 bases; unmatched junction bases: 7. Germline values: CDR1 SEHNR, CDR2 FQNEAQ (reference sequence). This CDR3 region has 14 residues.

The gene calls are TRBV6-1 and TRBJ2-2, with D uncertain. The CDR3 is 12 amino acids. V lost 3 bases, J lost 5 bases, and 4 bases lay in between. The germline gives CDR1 MNHNS, CDR2 SASEGT. The CDR3 reads CASSEWTGELFF. In DNA, the CDR3 is TGTGCCAGCAGTGAGTGGACCGGGGAGCTGTTTTTT.

The chain recombines TRBV5-1 with TRBJ2-1; 13 nucleotides agree with TRBD2. Germline V lookup: CDR1 SGHRS, CDR2 YFSETQ. V trimming: 2 bases; J trimming: 4 bases; junction bases outside the gene matches: 3. This CDR3 comprises 16 residues. CDR3 in DNA: TGCGCCAGCAGCTTCCAACTAGCGGGAGGGTACAATGAGCAGTTCTTC. It encodes CASSFQLAGGYNEQFF.

The chain links TRBV5-1 to TRBJ2-3; 7 positions agree with TRBD1. V shed 4 bases, J shed 2 bases, and the junction held 7 bases outside the gene matches. Germline V gene data show CDR1 as SGHRS and CDR2 as YFSETQ. The CDR3 consists of 15 residues. The CDR3 protein is CASSNHRGATDTQYF. Here the CDR3 DNA reads TGCGCCAGCAGCAACCACAGGGGAGCCACAGATACGCAGTATTTT.

This chain joins TRBV9 and TRBJ2-3; D gene ambiguous. The germline V and J ends were trimmed by 3 bases and 6 bases, with 5 bases remaining between them. The CDR3 has 11 amino acids. CDR1 SGDLS and CDR2 YYNGEE come from the germline V gene. This chain's CDR3 is CASSEHDTQYF. Written as DNA, the CDR3 is TGTGCCAGCAGCGAGCACGATACGCAGTATTTT.

The chain uses TRBV6-5 and TRBJ1-1; TRBD1 matches 7 bases. The trim removed 7 bases at V and 1 base at J, leaving 6 bases unmatched. This CDR3 is built from 14 residues. Germline CDR1 and CDR2: MNHEY and SVGAGI. The CDR3 loop reads CASNQTGPNTEAFF. The CDR3, as DNA: TGTGCCAGCAATCAGACAGGGCCGAACACTGAAGCTTTCTTT.

The J gene is TRBJ2-7, the V gene TRBV5-6, with D maybe TRBD1 (6 bases). Germline assignment: CDR1 SGHDT and CDR2 YYEEEE. The CDR3 consists of 15 residues. V was trimmed by 4 bases and J by 2 bases, leaving 16 bases between them. For the CDR3, the DNA is TGTGCCAGCAGCCGCCCACCGGACAGAGCCTACGAGCAGTACTTC. This translates into CASSRPPDRAYEQYF.